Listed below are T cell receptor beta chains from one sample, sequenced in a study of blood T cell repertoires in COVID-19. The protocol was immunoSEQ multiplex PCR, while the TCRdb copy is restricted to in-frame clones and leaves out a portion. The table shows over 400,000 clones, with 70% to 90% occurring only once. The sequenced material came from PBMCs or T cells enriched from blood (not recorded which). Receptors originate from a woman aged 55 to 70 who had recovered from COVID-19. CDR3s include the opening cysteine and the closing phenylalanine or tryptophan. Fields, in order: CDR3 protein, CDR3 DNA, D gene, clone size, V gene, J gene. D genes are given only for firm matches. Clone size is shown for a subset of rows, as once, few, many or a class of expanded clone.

CDR3aa: CASSPDTDYGYTF
CDR3nt: TGCGCCAGCAGTCCCGATACTGACTATGGCTACACCTTC
d_gene: NA
abundance: NA
v_gene: TRBV4-1
j_gene: TRBJ1-2

CDR3aa: CKTSGGARDTQYF
CDR3nt: TGTAAGACTAGCGGGGGGGCCAGAGATACGCAGTATTTT
d_gene: TRBD2
abundance: NA
v_gene: TRBV6-5
j_gene: TRBJ2-3

CDR3aa: CASSLVSGGRYNEQFF
CDR3nt: TGTGCCAGCAGCTTAGTGAGCGGGGGCCGCTACAATGAGCAGTTCTTC
d_gene: TRBD2
abundance: NA
v_gene: TRBV11-2
j_gene: TRBJ2-1

CDR3aa: CASSRTGTGVQETQYF
CDR3nt: TGTGCCAGCTCACGTACCGGGACAGGGGTCCAAGAGACCCAGTACTTC
d_gene: TRBD1
abundance: NA
v_gene: TRBV18
j_gene: TRBJ2-5

CDR3aa: CASRGRGKLFF
CDR3nt: TGTGCCAGCAGGGGGCGCGGAAAACTGTTTTTT
d_gene: NA
abundance: once
v_gene: TRBV2
j_gene: TRBJ1-4

CDR3aa: CASRAGFGYTF
CDR3nt: TGTGCCAGCAGGGCAGGATTTGGCTACACCTTC
d_gene: NA
abundance: NA
v_gene: TRBV11-2
j_gene: TRBJ1-2

CDR3aa: CASSEGTTYGYTF
CDR3nt: TGTGCCAGCAGTGAAGGGACAACCTATGGCTACACCTTC
d_gene: NA
abundance: NA
v_gene: TRBV2
j_gene: TRBJ1-2

CDR3aa: CATRGTYEQYF
CDR3nt: TGTGCCACACGGGGGACCTACGAGCAGTACTTC
d_gene: NA
abundance: NA
v_gene: TRBV6-5
j_gene: TRBJ2-7

CDR3aa: CASSRRQGGSPETQYF
CDR3nt: TGTGCCAGCAGCCGCAGACAGGGAGGCTCTCCAGAGACCCAGTACTTC
d_gene: NA
abundance: NA
v_gene: TRBV3-1/TRBV3-2
j_gene: TRBJ2-5

CDR3aa: CASSRGTSGGNEQFF
CDR3nt: TGTGCCAGCAGCCGAGGGACTAGCGGGGGAAATGAGCAGTTCTTC
d_gene: TRBD2
abundance: NA
v_gene: TRBV3-1/TRBV3-2
j_gene: TRBJ2-1

CDR3aa: CASSDPIAEAGDTQYF
CDR3nt: TGTGCCAGCAGTGACCCCATAGCGGAGGCTGGAGATACGCAGTATTTT
d_gene: NA
abundance: NA
v_gene: TRBV6-1
j_gene: TRBJ2-3

CDR3aa: CASTRTANEKLFF
CDR3nt: TGTGCCAGCACCCGGACAGCGAATGAAAAACTGTTTTTT
d_gene: NA
abundance: NA
v_gene: TRBV2
j_gene: TRBJ1-4

CDR3aa: CASSPRQGAQPQHF
CDR3nt: TGTGCCAGCAGTCCCCGACAGGGGGCTCAGCCCCAGCATTTT
d_gene: TRBD1
abundance: NA
v_gene: TRBV2
j_gene: TRBJ1-5

CDR3aa: CASRPGGGHSPLHF
CDR3nt: TGTGCCAGCAGGCCAGGCGGGGGCCATTCACCCCTCCACTTT
d_gene: NA
abundance: NA
v_gene: TRBV2
j_gene: TRBJ1-6

CDR3aa: CAISESRQGPDTQYF
CDR3nt: TGTGCCATCAGTGAGTCACGACAGGGTCCAGATACGCAGTATTTT
d_gene: TRBD1
abundance: NA
v_gene: TRBV10-3
j_gene: TRBJ2-3

CDR3aa: CASSLDFRSPLHF
CDR3nt: TGTGCCAGCAGCTTAGATTTTCGTTCACCCCTCCACTTT
d_gene: NA
abundance: NA
v_gene: TRBV7-8
j_gene: TRBJ1-6

CDR3aa: CASSKRQDFLNTEAFF
CDR3nt: TGTGCCAGTAGTAAAAGACAGGACTTCCTCAACACTGAAGCTTTCTTT
d_gene: NA
abundance: NA
v_gene: TRBV19
j_gene: TRBJ1-1

CDR3aa: CASSDPLGGGPLTDTQYF
CDR3nt: TGTGCCAGCAGTGACCCCCTGGGCGGGGGGCCCCTCACAGATACGCAGTATTTT
d_gene: TRBD2
abundance: NA
v_gene: TRBV6-1
j_gene: TRBJ2-3

CDR3aa: CASSLVANTEAFF
CDR3nt: TGTGCCAGCAGCCTAGTAGCGAACACTGAAGCTTTCTTT
d_gene: NA
abundance: NA
v_gene: TRBV12-3/TRBV12-4
j_gene: TRBJ1-1

CDR3aa: CASSQDPTGRNTEAFF
CDR3nt: TGTGCCAGCAGCCAAGACCCGACAGGGAGGAACACTGAAGCTTTCTTT
d_gene: TRBD1
abundance: NA
v_gene: TRBV3-1/TRBV3-2
j_gene: TRBJ1-1

CDR3aa: CAWSEAGTSKGQPQHF
CDR3nt: TGTGCCTGGAGCGAGGCCGGGACTTCAAAAGGTCAGCCCCAGCATTTT
d_gene: NA
abundance: NA
v_gene: TRBV30
j_gene: TRBJ1-5

CDR3aa: CATSDLHGGGGYTF
CDR3nt: TGTGCCACCAGTGATTTGCACGGCGGGGGGGGCTACACCTTC
d_gene: NA
abundance: NA
v_gene: TRBV24-1
j_gene: TRBJ1-2

CDR3aa: CASSLSTGPYEQYF
CDR3nt: TGTGCCAGCAGCCTTTCAACAGGACCCTACGAGCAGTACTTC
d_gene: NA
abundance: NA
v_gene: TRBV5-4
j_gene: TRBJ2-7

CDR3aa: CASSTGQGNSPLHF
CDR3nt: TGTGCCAGCAGTACGGGACAGGGGAATTCACCCCTCCACTTT
d_gene: TRBD1
abundance: NA
v_gene: TRBV6-7
j_gene: TRBJ1-6

CDR3aa: CASSKPRSGVGGELFF
CDR3nt: TGTGCCAGCAGCAAACCCCGGTCAGGGGTGGGCGGGGAGCTGTTTTTT
d_gene: NA
abundance: once
v_gene: TRBV11-2
j_gene: TRBJ2-2

CDR3aa: CASRTTSGGLSTDTQYF
CDR3nt: TGTGCCAGCAGGACGACTAGCGGGGGCCTTAGCACAGATACGCAGTATTTT
d_gene: TRBD2
abundance: NA
v_gene: TRBV2
j_gene: TRBJ2-3

CDR3aa: CAGRSGGAGTDTQYF
CDR3nt: TGTGCCGGACGAAGCGGGGGGGCTGGAACAGATACGCAGTATTTT
d_gene: TRBD2
abundance: NA
v_gene: TRBV6-5
j_gene: TRBJ2-3

CDR3aa: CATRDLAGVTDTQYF
CDR3nt: TGTGCCACCAGGGATCTAGCGGGGGTAACAGATACGCAGTATTTT
d_gene: TRBD2
abundance: NA
v_gene: TRBV15
j_gene: TRBJ2-3

CDR3aa: CASSRDTYEQYF
CDR3nt: TGTGCCAGCAGCCGGGACACCTACGAGCAGTACTTC
d_gene: NA
abundance: NA
v_gene: TRBV5-4
j_gene: TRBJ2-7

CDR3aa: CATSDGRGVDEQFF
CDR3nt: TGTGCCACCAGTGACGGACGGGGGGTCGATGAGCAGTTCTTC
d_gene: TRBD2
abundance: NA
v_gene: TRBV24-1
j_gene: TRBJ2-1

CDR3aa: CASSRGTDSYEQYF
CDR3nt: TGTGCCAGCAGCCGGGGGACTGACTCCTACGAGCAGTACTTC
d_gene: NA
abundance: NA
v_gene: TRBV11-3
j_gene: TRBJ2-7

CDR3aa: CASSPGGGRYEQYF
CDR3nt: TGTGCCAGCAGCCCCGGGGGGGGCCGCTACGAGCAGTACTTC
d_gene: TRBD2
abundance: NA
v_gene: TRBV9
j_gene: TRBJ2-7

CDR3aa: CASSKNRDSSYNEQFF
CDR3nt: TGCGCCAGCAGTAAAAATCGGGACAGTTCCTACAATGAGCAGTTCTTC
d_gene: TRBD1
abundance: NA
v_gene: TRBV5-1
j_gene: TRBJ2-1

CDR3aa: CASGLSANEKLFF
CDR3nt: TGTGCCAGCGGGCTCTCGGCTAATGAAAAACTGTTTTTT
d_gene: NA
abundance: NA
v_gene: TRBV12-3/TRBV12-4
j_gene: TRBJ1-4

CDR3aa: CASTPGQGYRNTIYF
CDR3nt: TGTGCCAGCACACCGGGACAGGGTTACAGAAACACCATATATTTT
d_gene: TRBD1
abundance: NA
v_gene: TRBV6-6
j_gene: TRBJ1-3

CDR3aa: CASSSLAGAGADTQYF
CDR3nt: TGTGCCAGCAGTTCTCTAGCGGGGGCTGGCGCGGATACGCAGTATTTT
d_gene: TRBD2
abundance: NA
v_gene: TRBV6-5
j_gene: TRBJ2-3

CDR3aa: CASREQGVNYGYTF
CDR3nt: TGTGCCAGTAGAGAACAGGGTGTTAACTATGGCTACACCTTC
d_gene: NA
abundance: NA
v_gene: TRBV19
j_gene: TRBJ1-2

CDR3aa: CASSESRPGLTVGETQYF
CDR3nt: TGTGCCAGCAGTGAATCTAGGCCGGGACTCACCGTGGGGGAGACCCAGTACTTC
d_gene: NA
abundance: NA
v_gene: TRBV25-1
j_gene: TRBJ2-5

CDR3aa: CAWTDTYGYTF
CDR3nt: TGTGCCTGGACGGACACCTATGGCTACACCTTC
d_gene: NA
abundance: once
v_gene: TRBV30
j_gene: TRBJ1-2

CDR3aa: CGCGPPGHNTQYF
CDR3nt: TGTGGCTGCGGGCCTCCAGGGCACAATACGCAGTATTTT
d_gene: NA
abundance: NA
v_gene: TRBV30
j_gene: TRBJ2-3

CDR3aa: CASSEDWAATFEKLFF
CDR3nt: TGTGCCAGCAGTGAAGACTGGGCAGCAACATTTGAAAAACTGTTTTTT
d_gene: NA
abundance: NA
v_gene: TRBV6-1
j_gene: TRBJ1-4

CDR3aa: CASSPLPTGTGSDTQYF
CDR3nt: TGTGCCAGCTCACCTCTCCCCACCGGGACAGGGTCAGATACGCAGTATTTT
d_gene: TRBD1
abundance: NA
v_gene: TRBV18
j_gene: TRBJ2-3

CDR3aa: CASSMQGADTEAFF
CDR3nt: TGTGCCAGCAGTATGCAGGGGGCGGACACTGAAGCTTTCTTT
d_gene: TRBD1
abundance: NA
v_gene: TRBV6-5
j_gene: TRBJ1-1

CDR3aa: CASSPGAGANVLTF
CDR3nt: TGTGCCAGCTCACCGGGGGCCGGGGCCAACGTCCTGACTTTC
d_gene: NA
abundance: NA
v_gene: TRBV18
j_gene: TRBJ2-6

CDR3aa: CATSMAASNQPQHF
CDR3nt: TGTGCCACCAGTATGGCCGCAAGCAATCAGCCCCAGCATTTT
d_gene: NA
abundance: NA
v_gene: TRBV24-1
j_gene: TRBJ1-5

CDR3aa: CATSSLPPGTLGADTQYF
CDR3nt: TGTGCCACCAGCAGCCTACCCCCCGGAACCCTAGGGGCAGATACGCAGTATTTT
d_gene: NA
abundance: once
v_gene: TRBV15
j_gene: TRBJ2-3

CDR3aa: CASSSNTGSTEAFF
CDR3nt: TGTGCCAGCAGTTCTAATACAGGGAGCACTGAAGCTTTCTTT
d_gene: NA
abundance: once
v_gene: TRBV7-8
j_gene: TRBJ1-1

CDR3aa: CASSIVPGSTDTQYF
CDR3nt: TGTGCCAGTAGTATTGTCCCCGGGTCCACAGATACGCAGTATTTT
d_gene: NA
abundance: NA
v_gene: TRBV19
j_gene: TRBJ2-3